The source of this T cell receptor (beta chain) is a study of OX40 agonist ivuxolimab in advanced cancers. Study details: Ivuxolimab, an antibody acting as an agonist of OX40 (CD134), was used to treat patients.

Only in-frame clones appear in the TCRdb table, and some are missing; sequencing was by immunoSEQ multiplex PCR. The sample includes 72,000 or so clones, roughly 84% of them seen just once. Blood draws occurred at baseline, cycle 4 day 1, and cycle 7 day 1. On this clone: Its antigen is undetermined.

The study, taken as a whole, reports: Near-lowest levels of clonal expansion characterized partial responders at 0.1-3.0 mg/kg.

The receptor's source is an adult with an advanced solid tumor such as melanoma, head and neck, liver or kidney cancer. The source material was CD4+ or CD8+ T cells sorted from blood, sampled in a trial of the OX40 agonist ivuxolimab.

CDR3 protein: CASSQGLGGYEQYF. The DNA for the CDR3 is TGTGCCAGCAGCCAAGGGTTGGGGGGCTACGAGCAGTACTTC. This chain uses TRBV4-2 with TRBJ2-7; D is possibly TRBD2 (6 bases). Germline CDR1 and CDR2: LGHNA and YNFKEQ. V was pared by 1 base and J by 3 bases, with 10 bases between. This CDR3 is built from 14 residues.